This TCR beta chain was found in a study of T cell responses to AZD1222 COVID-19 vaccine. The study's findings and limits: Increased Spike-specific TCR breadth and depth were observed after two AZD1222 doses.

V dropped 1 base and J dropped 0 bases, with 14 bases sitting between them. Germline lookup yields CDR1 SGHDT and CDR2 YYEEEE. The CDR3 sequence is 18 residues long. In this sample, this clone turned up once. The target antigen is unknown. Sequencing was performed with immunoSEQ multiplex PCR; in TCRdb, only in-frame clones are kept and a portion is missing. The sample has fewer than 70,000 clones; over 65% are singletons. The sequences come from peripheral blood, collected 28 days after the second AZD1222 dose. This receptor was taken from an adult who received the AZD1222 COVID-19 vaccine. V gene TRBV5-6 combines with J gene TRBJ2-6; TRBD1 is a possible D gene (5 bases). The CDR3 here is CASSLTGLPSSGANVLTF. The CDR3 nucleotides read TGTGCCAGCAGCTTGACAGGATTACCTAGCTCTGGGGCCAACGTCCTGACTTTC. Looking up the rest from reference TRBV5-6 and TRBJ2-6 gives the full variable domain: DAGVTQSPTHLIKTRGQQVTLRCSPKSGHDTVSWYQQALGQGPQFIFQYYEEEERQRGNFPDRFSGHQFPNYSSELNVNALLLGDSALYLCASSLTGLPSSGANVLTFGAGSRLTVL.